This TCR beta chain is from a study of T cells in tumors after PD-1 blockade (dated by TCRdb to the late 2010s). Concerning the study at large: Prior checkpoint blockade, systemic immunosuppressant use, and recent radiotherapy or other anti-cancer therapy within 4 weeks were grounds for patient exclusion. Patients received pembrolizumab 200 mg every 3 weeks or cemiplimab 350 mg every 2 weeks. Ongoing daily vismodegib 150 mg was also given to a subset of patients during anti-PD-1 treatment. On average, peripheral blood samples had 113,528 TCR templates (range roughly 22,000-290,000) and fewer than 45,000 unique clonotypes. Paired single-cell RNA and TCR sequencing was done in the study on site-matched tumors from patients with BCC or SCC, both before and after anti-PD-1 therapy. To compare clonotypes in blood and tumor, bulk TCR sequencing was done on roughly ten peripheral blood samples taken from 4 or 5 patients. Clinical response was assessed using RECIST version 1.1. Summary of the overall study and its limitations: Around 42% of TCR clonotypes from the tumor were detected in blood, and certain novel exhausted tumor clones were present in blood collected before treatment, which suggests recruitment from the periphery. Where the novel T cell clones came from was not determined, and possible sources could include lymphoid organs or rare unexpanded clones inside the tumor or in the tumor periphery.

Deep TCRbeta sequencing was performed with the immunoSEQ platform. On the study's bioinformatics: For further analysis, only productive rearrangements were exported out of the immunoSEQ Analyzer. T cell phenotypes were assigned to bulk TCRbeta clonotypes by matching the clonotypes to single-cell RNA+TCR-seq clones that had the same TCRbeta sequence. Using bulk TCR sequencing data, clone enrichment in tumor was calculated by dividing a clone's tumor frequency by the same clone's PBMC frequency. GLIPH was used to sort TCRs into specificity groups, which are clusters of distinct TCRs that likely recognize common antigens through shared CDR3 motifs. TCRdb limited this immuneACCESS table to in-frame rearrangements with V and J called. A share of clones is missing; checked studies link under half to unresolved V genes, and the rest is unexplained. V and J calls and clone size are given by that table; D and trimming were obtained from the DNA. The sample yields about 59,000 clones; around 80% were counted once. The ten largest clones add up to about an eighth of the sample.

For CDR1 and CDR2, the germline V gene lists ENHRY and SYGVKD. The CDR3 covers 16 residues, taking in both the cysteine and the phenylalanine. Kept here is only the CDR3 DNA, which spans 48 bases and is read in frame from base 1. V and J are truncated by 3 bases and 8 bases respectively, leaving an intervening sequence of 22 bases. This clone was recorded once. The antigen it binds to is not known. No much larger clone is present one base from it, and per-base qualities are unavailable. This specimen's time point label, per the study, means: before anti-PD-1 therapy. Genomic DNA extracted from tumor biopsies or peripheral blood was used for bulk TCRbeta sequencing, with input ranging from roughly 616 ng to 6,004 ng. All patients had histologically proven advanced or metastatic basal or squamous cell carcinoma and were poor candidates for surgical resection. The basal cell carcinoma cohort comprised about eleven patients, of whom 8 had bulk tumor TCR sequencing.

The sample in question was PBMCs, obtained before anti-PD-1 treatment. This receptor was taken from a human donor with basal cell carcinoma. The chain is encoded by TRBV10-3 joined to TRBJ1-2, with TRBD1 as a weak D call on 6 bases. The CDR3 protein sequence reads: CAISDARQESPRGYTF. The DNA sequence follows: TGTGCCATCAGTGATGCCCGACAGGAGTCACCTCGGGGCTACACCTTC.